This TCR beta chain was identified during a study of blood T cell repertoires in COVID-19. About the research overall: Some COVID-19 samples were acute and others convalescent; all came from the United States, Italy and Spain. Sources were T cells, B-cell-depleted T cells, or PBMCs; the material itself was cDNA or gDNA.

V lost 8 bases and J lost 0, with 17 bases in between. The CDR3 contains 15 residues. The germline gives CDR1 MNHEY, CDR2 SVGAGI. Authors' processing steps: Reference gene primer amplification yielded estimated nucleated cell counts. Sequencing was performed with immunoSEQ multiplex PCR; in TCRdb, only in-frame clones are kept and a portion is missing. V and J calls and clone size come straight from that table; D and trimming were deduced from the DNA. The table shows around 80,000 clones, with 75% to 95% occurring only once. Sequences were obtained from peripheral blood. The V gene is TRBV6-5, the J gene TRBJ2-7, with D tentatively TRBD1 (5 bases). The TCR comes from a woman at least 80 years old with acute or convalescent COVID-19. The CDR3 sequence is CASSTGAQLSYEQYF. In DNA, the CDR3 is TGTGCCAGCTCTACAGGTGCCCAACTCTCCTACGAGCAGTACTTC.